Presented here are 8 T cell receptor beta chains from one specimen sequenced in a study of cytomegalovirus exposure and HLA in healthy donors. Primers included in the PCR were 60 Vbeta and 13 Jbeta primers. Using immunoSEQ multiplex PCR, the repertoire was profiled, and TCRdb retains in-frame clones only, with some absent. Here the sample spans under 200,000 clones, over 65% being singletons. The source material was PBMCs. Receptor source: a woman between 35 and 50 years old in good health and CMV-seropositive.

This chain's CDR3 is CATSRAAGQGRDEQFF. The DNA for the CDR3 is TGTGCCACCAGCAGAGCGGCAGGACAGGGGCGCGATGAGCAGTTCTTC. The genes are TRBV15 and TRBJ2-1; 9 nucleotides line up with TRBD1. Germline values: CDR1 LNHNV, CDR2 YYDKDF (reference sequence). The CDR3 runs 16 residues. V lost 1 base, J lost 8 bases, and 9 bases stayed unmatched.

V is TRBV21-1 and J is TRBJ2-7; the table's D call of TRBD1 was not tested on the DNA. TRBV21-1 has pseudogene status. CDR3 length: 14 residues. CDR3 coding DNA: TGTGCCAGCAGCAGGGGGTGGGGGCCCTACGAGCAGTACTTC. It specifies CASSRGWGPYEQYF.

Here the CDR3 reads CASSLVAAGEQFF. Written as DNA, the CDR3 is TGTGCCAGCAGCTTAGTAGCGGCGGGTGAGCAGTTCTTC. This rearrangement joins TRBV5-4 to TRBJ2-1; maybe TRBD2 (6 bases). The germline V gene has CDR1 SGHNT and CDR2 YYREEE (reference sequence). This CDR3 is built from 13 residues. Trimming took 2 bases from V and 9 from J, leaving 12 bases between them.

The gene calls are TRBV5-4 and TRBJ2-2; tentatively, D is TRBD2 (5 bases). Germline assignment: CDR1 SGHNT and CDR2 YYREEE (reference sequence). Trimming took 1 base from V and 6 from J, leaving 16 bases between them. This CDR3 is built from 16 residues. The chain's CDR3 is CASSLFGLEGAGELFF. DNA of the CDR3: TGTGCCAGCAGCTTGTTTGGTCTCGAGGGCGCCGGGGAGCTGTTTTTT.

This rearrangement joins TRBV7-2 to TRBJ2-1; D may be TRBD1 (5 bases). Germline V gene lookup returns CDR1 SGHTA and CDR2 FQGNSA. V was cut by 5 bases and J by 6 bases, with 17 bases left in between. The CDR3 totals 15 residues. CDR3 DNA: TGTGCCAGCAGCCCCCGACAGAGCGTCTTCAATGAGCAGTTCTTC. Protein sequence: CASSPRQSVFNEQFF.

The CDR3 loop is CASSLDPFTGELFF. Here the CDR3 DNA reads TGTGCCAGCAGCTTAGATCCGTTCACCGGGGAGCTGTTTTTT. This sequence joins TRBV11-2 and TRBJ2-2; D unclear. Germline lookup yields CDR1 SGHAT and CDR2 FQNNGV. The CDR3 totals 14 residues. Trimming left V 0 bases short and J 4 bases short, with 6 bases between.

Concerning this clone: The same CDR3 can be traced to other DNA sequences in this sample. In DNA form, the CDR3 reads TGTGCCAGCAGTCCCAGGGGGCCGACGAACTATGGCTACACCTTC. As protein: CASSPRGPTNYGYTF. The rearrangement uses TRBV6-6 and TRBJ1-2, with TRBD1 matching 8 bases. The CDR3 has 15 amino acids. Germline trimming cut 5 bases from V and 2 bases from J; bases unmatched to any gene: 7. CDR1 is MNHNY, CDR2 SVGAGI, per germline (reference sequence).

This chain links TRBV5-6 with TRBJ1-5; D uncertain. The CDR3 is 12 amino acids. Per germline, CDR1 SGHDT and CDR2 YYEEEE. V was clipped by 2 bases and J by 3 bases, with 3 bases between them. The CDR3 here is CASSFLNQPQHF. CDR3 in DNA: TGTGCCAGCAGCTTCCTCAATCAGCCCCAGCATTTT.